This T cell receptor (beta chain) derives from a study of blood T cell repertoires in COVID-19. Across the study: In each case, the material was cDNA or gDNA derived from T cells, B-cell-depleted T cells, or PBMCs.

Trimming cost V 6 bases and J 1 base; bases outside gene matches: 9. CDR1 SGHRS and CDR2 YFSETQ come from the germline V gene. CDR3 size: 17 residues. Assay: immunoSEQ multiplex PCR; the TCRdb copy retains only in-frame clones and omits some. The profile shows approximately 230,000 clones, just over 85% of them singletons. Participants had their cohort set by participant-reported clinical history. Sequenced sample: PBMCs or T cells enriched from blood (not recorded which). This TCR derives from a woman in her forties or fifties with acute COVID-19. The chain couples TRBV5-1 to TRBJ2-6; TRBD2 agrees at 8 bases. The CDR3 reads CASTRLAGVSGANVLTF. In nucleotides, the CDR3 is TGCGCCAGCACCCGCCTAGCGGGTGTATCTGGGGCCAACGTCCTGACTTTC.